Reported below is one TCR beta chain. Data came from immunoSEQ multiplex PCR; TCRdb stores just in-frame clones and leaves some out. The table has around 260,000 clones, 90% seen once. The CDR3 covers 16 residues. The ends lost 2 bases at V and 4 bases at J; junction bases unmatched: 8. The germline gives CDR1 LGHDT, CDR2 YNNKEL (reference sequence). This sample is part of a study of blood T cell repertoires in COVID-19. This clonotype was sampled from a woman aged 30 to 39 who had recovered from COVID-19. The chain recombines TRBV3-1 (or the pseudogene TRBV3-2) with TRBJ2-1, with 7 positions matching TRBD1. Sequencing was performed on PBMCs or T cells enriched from blood (not recorded which). The CDR3 DNA reads TGTGCCAGCAGCCAATTCACAGGGGTACGTTACAATGAGCAGTTCTTC. Protein product: CASSQFTGVRYNEQFF.